The T cell receptor beta chain described here comes from a study of regulatory T cells in long-lasting Graves disease. On this clonotype: Antigen: not known.

Time point denoted: persistent/refractory GD, antithyroid drugs over 5 years with positive TRAb. The TCR library was prepared using RNA isolated from PBMCs. The EDTA tubes were filled with around 9.1 milliliters of drawn peripheral blood. Study findings and constraints: No thyroid tissue was studied; the work used peripheral blood only. Small sample size may have lowered accuracy.

CDR3 length: 14 residues. With 6 bases clipped from V and 10 bases from J, the junction kept 8 bases outside the gene matches. Germline CDR1 and CDR2: MGHDK and SYGVNS. Construction of TCR beta libraries relied on iRepertoire HTBI primers and on Arm-PCR targeting CDR3 regions. MiXCR, run by TCRdb on the multiplex PCR reads, gives a single entry per CDR3 protein. The sample comprises about 470,000 distinct CDR3 sequences, 20% to 25% of which are singletons, and around 7% rests with the top ten. This TCR derives from a female donor with Graves disease. The starting material was peripheral blood mononuclear cells (PBMCs), obtained when the disease was refractory, from a patient treated with antithyroid drugs. V usage is TRBV25-1 and J usage is TRBJ1-6, with 8 bases aligning to TRBD1. This chain's CDR3 is CASSAGQGYSPLHF. Here the CDR3 DNA reads TGTGCCAGCAGCGCAGGACAGGGATACTCACCCCTCCACTTT. Full variable domain (rest looked up from reference TRBV25-1 and TRBJ1-6): EADIYQTPRYLVIGTGKKITLECSQTMGHDKMYWYQQDPGMELHLIHYSYGVNSTEKGDLSSESTVSRIRTEHFPLTLESARPSHTSQYLCASSAGQGYSPLHFGNGTRLTVT.